This TCR beta chain was obtained from a study of neurological immune-mediated disorders. Germline CDR1 KGHSH, CDR2 LQKENI. V was cut by 3 bases and J by 3 bases, with 21 bases left in between. The CDR3 extends over 17 amino acids. The table lists this clonotype with many counts. TCRdb reprocessed the 5' RACE reads with MiXCR, giving one entry per CDR3 protein. The table lists around 47,000 distinct CDR3 sequences, about 22% of them singletons. The time point is: technical triplicate 3. The source of this sequence is a man aged 55 to 70 with HTLV-1-associated myelopathy (HAM/TSP). The chain recombines TRBV18 with TRBJ2-7; TRBD1 might be the D (6 bases). Input material: PBMCs. This CDR3 reads CASSPGPGEFHNYEQYF. The CDR3 coding sequence is TGTGCCAGCTCACCTGGGCCAGGGGAGTTTCATAACTACGAGCAGTACTTC.